A single sample is the source of the 28 T cell receptor beta chains below, sequenced in a study of T cell responses to AZD1222 COVID-19 vaccine. Sequencing used immunoSEQ multiplex PCR; TCRdb keeps in-frame clones, though not all of them. This table has some 93,000 clones, roughly 88% appearing once. The sequencing here drew on peripheral blood, taken 28 days after the second AZD1222 dose. The receptors stem from an adult who received the AZD1222 COVID-19 vaccine.

This clone was picked up one time. The rearrangement joins TRBV6-6 to TRBJ1-1; TRBD1 is a possible D gene (6 bases). CDR3 length: 14 amino acids. V dropped 6 bases and J dropped 1 base, with 12 bases sitting between them. In germline, CDR1 is MNHNY, CDR2 SVGAGI (reference sequence). For the CDR3, the DNA is TGTGCCAGCAGGTCTCAGGGGCCGAACACTGAAGCTTTCTTT. It specifies CASRSQGPNTEAFF.

V is TRBV10-1 and J is TRBJ2-1; D uncertain. The V gene's germline CDR1 is WNHNN and CDR2 SYGVQD (reference sequence). Trimming took 0 bases from V and 3 from J, leaving 9 bases between them. CDR3 length equals 15 residues. The DNA of the CDR3 is TGCGCCAGCAGTGAGTCGAAGTCCTTCTACAATGAGCAGTTCTTC. It specifies CASSESKSFYNEQFF.

The chain recombines TRBV12-5 with TRBJ1-1; 8 nucleotides match TRBD1. Germline values: CDR1 LGHNT, CDR2 FRNRAP. Germline trimming cut 2 bases from V and 5 bases from J; bases unmatched to any gene: 13. The CDR3 is 17 amino acids. For the CDR3, the DNA is TGTGCTAGTGGTTTGACCTATCGGACAGGGCGGAGGACTGAAGCTTTCTTT. Translating gives CASGLTYRTGRRTEAFF.

This chain joins TRBV19 and TRBJ2-4; maybe TRBD2 (6 bases). This CDR3 has 15 residues. V was trimmed by 3 bases and J by 8 bases, leaving 17 bases between them. Germline-derived CDR1 and CDR2 are LNHDA and SQIVND (reference sequence). The CDR3: CASSIEAGRMYIQYF. The CDR3 DNA reads as TGTGCCAGTAGTATTGAGGCAGGGAGGATGTACATTCAGTACTTC.

This chain uses TRBV10-3 with TRBJ2-2, with D perhaps being TRBD1 or TRBD2 (5 bases each). The V end lost 11 bases, the J end lost 3 bases, and 13 bases lay between the germline ends. CDR3 length equals 13 residues. Germline V gene sequence: CDR1 ENHRY, CDR2 SYGVKD. The chain's CDR3 is CASGRGYTGELFF. CDR3 sequence (DNA): TGTGCCTCGGGGCGCGGCTACACCGGGGAGCTGTTTTTT.

Only a few counts were recorded for this clone. The genes are TRBV10-3 and TRBJ2-7; 8 nucleotides agree with TRBD1. V shed 3 bases, J shed 4 bases, and the junction held 5 bases outside the gene matches. CDR3 size: 14 residues. Germline lookup yields CDR1 ENHRY and CDR2 SYGVKD. CDR3 nucleotide sequence: TGTGCCATCAGTGATCGACAGGGGACTTACGAGCAGTACTTC. Translation: CAISDRQGTYEQYF.

This chain connects TRBV9 to TRBJ1-2; a weak D match, TRBD1 (5 bases). Germline lookup yields CDR1 SGDLS and CDR2 YYNGEE. The V and J ends lost 4 bases and 6 bases respectively, with 13 bases between them. CDR3 length: 13 residues. Written as DNA, the CDR3 is TGTGCCAGCAGCCCCCGGGACTTGGATGGCTACACCTTC. It encodes CASSPRDLDGYTF.

V usage is TRBV7-9 and J usage is TRBJ2-5; D remains ambiguous. V shed 0 bases and J shed 4 bases, with 9 bases lying between them. Germline V CDR1 and CDR2: SEHNR, FQNEAQ (reference sequence). The length of the CDR3 is 14 residues. The CDR3 sequence is CASSLAPARETQYF. Written as DNA, the CDR3 is TGTGCCAGCAGCTTAGCGCCGGCGCGAGAGACCCAGTACTTC.

V and J are TRBV6-5 and TRBJ2-5, with TRBD2 identical over 12 bases. V lost 5 bases to trimming and J lost 5 bases; unmatched junction nucleotides: 6. The germline gives CDR1 MNHEY, CDR2 SVGAGI. The CDR3 extends over 15 amino acids. CDR3 nucleotide sequence: TGTGCCAGCAGTCCGAGGACTAGCGGGGTTGAGACCCAGTACTTC. Its translation: CASSPRTSGVETQYF.

The chain recombines TRBV25-1 with TRBJ2-1; 7 bases match TRBD2. Looked up from germline, CDR1 is MGHDK and CDR2 is SYGVNS. The CDR3 totals 15 residues. V dropped 9 bases and J dropped 0; count of bases not matched to a gene: 8. The CDR3 loop is CASSAGSSSYNEQFF. CDR3 nucleotides: TGTGCCAGTTCAGCGGGGTCCAGCTCCTACAATGAGCAGTTCTTC. The variable domain in full, completed from reference TRBV25-1 and TRBJ2-1, reads EADIYQTPRYLVIGTGKKITLECSQTMGHDKMYWYQQDPGMELHLIHYSYGVNSTEKGDLSSESTVSRIRTEHFPLTLESARPSHTSQYLCASSAGSSSYNEQFFGPGTRLTVL.

This clone turned up a few times. This chain joins TRBV12-3 or TRBV12-4 and TRBJ1-2; no reliable D call. The V and J ends lost 3 bases and 8 bases respectively, with 10 bases between them. The CDR3 length is 12 residues. The CDR3 DNA follows: TGTGCCAGCAGTTTCCCCGGGAAGGGCTACACCTTC. Amino acids: CASSFPGKGYTF.

The genes are TRBV15 and TRBJ2-1, with D uncertain. Germline V gene lookup returns CDR1 LNHNV and CDR2 YYDKDF (reference sequence). CDR3 size: 13 residues. V was clipped by 3 bases and J by 9 bases, with 12 bases between them. CDR3: CATSREPLGEQFF. For the CDR3, the DNA is TGTGCCACCAGCAGGGAACCTCTTGGTGAGCAGTTCTTC.

This chain connects TRBV19 to TRBJ2-7, with D perhaps assigned TRBD1 or TRBD2 (5 bases each). V dropped 4 bases and J dropped 2 bases, with 9 bases sitting between them. The CDR3 sequence is 13 residues long. From germline, CDR1 is LNHDA and CDR2 SQIVND (reference sequence). CDR3 protein: CASSSRDPYEQYF. As DNA, the CDR3 is TGTGCCAGTAGTAGTCGGGACCCCTACGAGCAGTACTTC.

The V and J genes are TRBV5-6 and TRBJ2-2; possible D gene TRBD1, 5 bases. Trimming removed 4 bases from V and 0 bases from J, with 10 bases in between. Germline CDR1 and CDR2: SGHDT and YYEEEE. This CDR3 region has 15 residues. The CDR3 is CASSPLTANTGELFF. The CDR3 DNA is TGTGCCAGCAGCCCGCTGACAGCGAACACCGGGGAGCTGTTTTTT.

The genes are TRBV4-1 and TRBJ1-2; TRBD1 aligns across 9 bases. CDR3 length: 15 residues. Germline V lookup: CDR1 MGHRA, CDR2 YSYEKL. The junction had 4 bases not matched to a gene; V was cut back by 1 base and J by 4 bases. The DNA of the CDR3 is TGCGCCAGCAGCCAAGGACAGGGGGTAACCTATGGCTACACCTTC. It codes for CASSQGQGVTYGYTF.

The chain has TRBV28 and TRBJ1-1, with D hard to call. The germline V gene encodes CDR1 MDHEN and CDR2 SYDVKM. The CDR3 contains 16 residues. V lost 1 base and J 4 bases, leaving 16 bases between the germline ends. This CDR3 is CASSLLTLIGATEAFF. CDR3 sequence (DNA): TGTGCCAGCAGTTTATTAACGCTAATAGGAGCCACTGAAGCTTTCTTT.

The CDR3 protein is CASSYQQLNTEAFF. In DNA form, the CDR3 reads TGTGCCAGCAGTTACCAGCAACTGAACACTGAAGCTTTCTTT. The chain uses TRBV6-5 and TRBJ1-1; no clear D gene. Trimming shortened V by 2 bases and J by 0 bases, and 7 bases separated the two germline ends. CDR1 and CDR2 (germline): MNHEY, SVGAGI. This CDR3 comprises 14 residues.

This sequence joins TRBV19 and TRBJ1-1, with 9 bases fitting TRBD1. The CDR3 has 14 amino acids. CDR1 is LNHDA and CDR2 is SQIVND in the germline V gene (reference sequence). J was trimmed by 5 bases and V by 5 bases; bases with no gene match: 6. The CDR3 DNA sequence: TGTGCCAGTAGTCCCGACAGGGGGAGGACTGAAGCTTTCTTT. Amino acid sequence: CASSPDRGRTEAFF. The full variable domain, with the rest looked up from reference TRBV19 and TRBJ1-1, is DGGITQSPKYLFRKEGQNVTLSCEQNLNHDAMYWYRQDPGQGLRLIYYSQIVNDFQKGDIAEGYSVSREKKESFPLTVTSAQKNPTAFYLCASSPDRGRTEAFFGQGTRLTVV.

This clone was seen only once. Here the CDR3 reads CASFQQGAGTDTQYF. Here the CDR3 DNA reads TGCGCCAGCTTCCAACAGGGGGCCGGCACAGATACGCAGTATTTT. The gene calls are TRBV5-1 and TRBJ2-3; 9 bases agree with TRBD1. V lost 7 bases and J lost 1; bases outside the gene matches: 7. CDR3 length equals 15 residues. Germline V gene lookup returns CDR1 SGHRS and CDR2 YFSETQ.

The chain carries TRBV19 and TRBJ1-1, with D perhaps matching TRBD1 (5 bases). This CDR3 spans 15 amino acids. The ends were cut back, 3 bases at V and 1 base at J, with 12 bases in the middle. Germline CDR1 reads LNHDA; CDR2 reads SQIVND (reference sequence). DNA of the CDR3: TGTGCCAGTAGTATGGGGAACAGGAGGAACACTGAAGCTTTCTTT. This sequence encodes CASSMGNRRNTEAFF.

J is TRBJ2-3 and V is TRBV7-8; 7 nucleotides align to TRBD2. The CDR3 totals 14 residues. With 2 bases clipped from V and 2 bases from J, the junction kept 1 base outside the gene matches. The germline V gene has CDR1 SGHVS and CDR2 FQNEAQ. CDR3 DNA sequence: TGTGCCAGCAGCTTACGGGACTACACAGATACGCAGTATTTT. Protein: CASSLRDYTDTQYF.

The CDR3 region is CASSIRLAAPNTGELFF. CDR3 in DNA: TGTGCCAGTAGTATAAGACTAGCGGCCCCGAACACCGGGGAGCTGTTTTTT. This chain connects TRBV19 to TRBJ2-2; 9 nucleotides line up with TRBD2. The V gene end was trimmed by 2 bases and the J gene end by 0 bases; junction bases not matched to a gene: 4. The CDR3 consists of 17 residues. Germline V gene data show CDR1 as LNHDA and CDR2 as SQIVND (reference sequence). Using reference TRBV19 and TRBJ2-2 for the parts outside the CDR3, the full variable domain is DGGITQSPKYLFRKEGQNVTLSCEQNLNHDAMYWYRQDPGQGLRLIYYSQIVNDFQKGDIAEGYSVSREKKESFPLTVTSAQKNPTAFYLCASSIRLAAPNTGELFFGEGSRLTVL.

The V and J genes are TRBV5-1 and TRBJ2-5, with D uncertain. Trimming cost V 5 bases and J 2 bases, with 13 bases left between them. CDR3 length: 14 amino acids. In germline, CDR1 is SGHRS, CDR2 YFSETQ. CDR3 DNA: TGCGCCAGCAGACTGACGCTCGCGCAAGAGACCCAGTACTTC. It is translated as CASRLTLAQETQYF.

J is TRBJ2-1 and V is TRBV27, with D possibly called TRBD1 or TRBD2 (5 bases each). Germline V gives CDR1 MNHEY, CDR2 SMNVEV (reference sequence). Trimming took off 5 bases at V and 0 bases at J, with 17 bases between the two ends. The CDR3 has 17 residues. The CDR3 loop reads CASSMGDGGDSYNEQFF. CDR3 sequence (DNA): TGTGCCAGCAGTATGGGGGACGGCGGAGACTCCTACAATGAGCAGTTCTTC.

V is TRBV5-8 and J is TRBJ2-5; D unclear. Germline CDR1 reads SGHTS; CDR2 reads YDEGEE. This CDR3 region has 13 residues. Trimming left V 1 base short and J 2 bases short, with 6 bases between. This chain's CDR3 is CASSLYRQETQYF. CDR3 bases: TGTGCCAGCAGCTTGTATCGGCAAGAGACCCAGTACTTC.

The chain carries TRBV28 and TRBJ2-7, with D possibly matching TRBD1 (6 bases). V gave up 6 bases and J gave up 3 bases, with 12 bases separating them. Germline V lookup: CDR1 MDHEN, CDR2 SYDVKM. This CDR3 spans 13 amino acids. The CDR3 DNA sequence: TGTGCCAGCAGCTTACAGGGAGTCTACGAGCAGTACTTC. It codes for CASSLQGVYEQYF.

The CDR3: CASSEMRNTEAFF. The CDR3 bases are TGTGCCAGCAGCGAGATGAGGAACACTGAAGCTTTCTTT. This sequence joins TRBV7-3 and TRBJ1-1, with D unresolved. Looked up from germline, CDR1 is SGHTA and CDR2 is FQGTGA. V was clipped by 5 bases and J by 1 base, with 8 bases between them. The CDR3 is made up of 13 amino acids.

The chain combines TRBV5-6 with TRBJ2-3; 10 positions match TRBD1. The V gene's germline CDR1 is SGHDT and CDR2 YYEEEE. J was trimmed by 4 bases and V by 4 bases; bases with no gene match: 6. The CDR3 spans 15 residues. The CDR3 sequence is CASSQGQGSPDTQYF. CDR3 bases: TGTGCCAGCAGCCAGGGACAGGGGTCACCAGATACGCAGTATTTT.